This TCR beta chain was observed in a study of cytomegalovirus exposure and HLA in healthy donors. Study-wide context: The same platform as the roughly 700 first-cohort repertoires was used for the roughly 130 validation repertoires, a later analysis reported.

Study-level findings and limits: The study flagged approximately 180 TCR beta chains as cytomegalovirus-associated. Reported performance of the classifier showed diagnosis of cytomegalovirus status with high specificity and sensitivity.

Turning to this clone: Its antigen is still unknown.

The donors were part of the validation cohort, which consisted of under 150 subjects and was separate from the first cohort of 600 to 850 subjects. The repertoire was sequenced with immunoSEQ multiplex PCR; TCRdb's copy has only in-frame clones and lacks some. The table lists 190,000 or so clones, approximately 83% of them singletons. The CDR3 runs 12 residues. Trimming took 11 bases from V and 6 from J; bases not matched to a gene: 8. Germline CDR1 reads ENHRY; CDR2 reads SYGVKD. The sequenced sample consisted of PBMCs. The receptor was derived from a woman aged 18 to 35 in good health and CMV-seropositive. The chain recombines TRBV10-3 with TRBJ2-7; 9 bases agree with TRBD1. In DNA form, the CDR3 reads TGTGCCGGTGGACAGGGACAGGGCGAGCAGTACTTC. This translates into CAGGQGQGEQYF.